This TCR beta chain was found in a study of blood T cell repertoires in COVID-19. Clones were read by immunoSEQ multiplex PCR, and TCRdb kept only the in-frame ones, dropping some. The table records about 98,000 clones, more than 80% of them present only once. The CDR3 sequence is 16 residues long. Germline CDR1 reads SGHTA; CDR2 reads FQGNSA. J gave up 7 bases and V 3 bases, and 9 bases lay outside the gene matches. The sequencing input was peripheral blood. The V gene is TRBV7-2, the J gene TRBJ2-1, with 10 bases lining up with TRBD2. This sequence originates from a human donor in a cohort sampled during active COVID-19. The CDR3 spells CASSLQRGGVRNEQFF. The DNA for the CDR3 is TGTGCCAGCAGCTTGCAGCGGGGGGGCGTTCGGAATGAGCAGTTCTTC.